This T cell receptor beta chain was sequenced for a study of T cells in localized non-small cell lung cancer. TCRdb's copy holds only in-frame clones and misses some; the assay was immunoSEQ multiplex PCR. The sample consists of 100,000 to 150,000 clones, 70% to 90% of them appearing once. Concerning this clone itself: What it binds is not known.

Study-wide points: A median of about 58 of the top 100 tumor clones appeared in adjacent lung, which was paired and uninvolved. Measurement of T cell clonality placed uninvolved adjacent lung highest, above the level in tumor.

V was clipped by 6 bases and J by 4 bases, with 15 bases between them. CDR1 and CDR2 (germline): MNHNS, SASEGT. The CDR3 covers 14 residues. The sequence was collected from a female donor of 60 years or more with stage I lung adenocarcinoma. The chain links TRBV6-1 to TRBJ1-1; a weak D match, TRBD1 (6 bases). This sample comprised peripheral blood, obtained before any cancer treatment. The CDR3 sequence is CASRVGGGSTEAFF. The CDR3 region has the DNA TGTGCCAGCAGGGTCGGGGGCGGTAGCACTGAAGCTTTCTTT.